The 22 T cell receptor beta chains in this list originate from one sample, sequenced in a study of cytomegalovirus exposure and HLA in healthy donors. In the PCR, 60 Vbeta and 13 Jbeta primers were used. Sequencing was performed with immunoSEQ multiplex PCR; in TCRdb, only in-frame clones are kept and a portion is missing. The data contain around 98,000 clones, 75% to 85% of them singletons. The source material was PBMCs. The receptor source for this set is a woman aged 40 to 50 in good health and CMV-seronegative.

This rearrangement joins TRBV19 to TRBJ2-6; 7 bases fit TRBD1. The V and J ends lost 7 bases and 4 bases, in that order; junction bases with no gene match: 19. The CDR3 contains 19 residues. CDR1 LNHDA and CDR2 SQIVND come from the germline V gene (reference sequence). Here the CDR3 reads CASTPLREQGIAGANVLTF. The DNA for the CDR3 is TGTGCCAGTACCCCTCTCCGGGAACAGGGGATCGCCGGGGCCAACGTCCTGACTTTC. The whole variable domain, filled in from reference TRBV19 and TRBJ2-6, reads DGGITQSPKYLFRKEGQNVTLSCEQNLNHDAMYWYRQDPGQGLRLIYYSQIVNDFQKGDIAEGYSVSREKKESFPLTVTSAQKNPTAFYLCASTPLREQGIAGANVLTFGAGSRLTVL.

This chain uses TRBV4-2 with TRBJ2-1; 9 nucleotides match TRBD2. The V and J ends lost 0 bases and 6 bases, in that order; junction bases with no gene match: 6. Germline V lookup: CDR1 LGHNA, CDR2 YNFKEQ. The CDR3 has 16 residues. CDR3 sequence: CASSQEGGGGANEQFF. The CDR3 bases are TGTGCCAGCAGCCAAGAGGGGGGCGGGGGGGCCAATGAGCAGTTCTTC.

V and J are TRBV2 and TRBJ1-2; no clear D gene. The CDR3 length is 14 residues. V was trimmed by 6 bases and J by 4 bases, leaving 15 bases between them. Germline V gives CDR1 SNHLY, CDR2 FYNNEI. This CDR3 reads CASSDPTSAYGYTF. CDR3 nucleotides: TGTGCCAGCAGCGACCCGACATCAGCCTATGGCTACACCTTC.

The chain carries TRBV2 and TRBJ1-6; weak D call: TRBD1 (5 bases). CDR3 length: 14 residues. Germline V gene sequence: CDR1 SNHLY, CDR2 FYNNEI. V was trimmed by 6 bases and J by 10 bases, leaving 16 bases between them. The CDR3 protein is CASSDRTVNSPLHF. In DNA form, the CDR3 reads TGTGCCAGCAGCGACAGAACCGTAAACTCACCCCTCCACTTT.

This clone has more than one count but fewer than ten. This chain links TRBV5-4 with TRBJ2-1; 8 nucleotides line up with TRBD2. Per the germline V gene, CDR1 is SGHNT and CDR2 is YYREEE (reference sequence). With V trimmed by 3 bases and J by 0 bases, 5 bases remained unmatched. The CDR3 sequence is 16 residues long. Written as DNA, the CDR3 is TGTGCCAGCAGCTACGAGCGGGGGAGCTCCTACAATGAGCAGTTCTTC. It encodes CASSYERGSSYNEQFF.

A single count supports this clone. This chain joins TRBV30 and TRBJ2-5, with 10 bases lining up with TRBD2. The germline gives CDR1 GTSNPN, CDR2 SVGIG (reference sequence). With V trimmed by 3 bases and J by 5 bases, 9 bases remained unmatched. The CDR3 extends over 15 amino acids. CDR3 in DNA: TGTGCCTGGAGCGCGTCTCTAGCGGGGGTGGAGACCCAGTACTTC. Encoded protein: CAWSASLAGVETQYF.

The gene calls are TRBV6-6 and TRBJ1-3; D uncertain. The CDR3 is made up of 13 amino acids. Trimming took 8 bases from V and 0 from J, leaving 8 bases between them. CDR1 is MNHNY, CDR2 SVGAGI, per germline (reference sequence). This CDR3 is CASSGFSGNTIYF. Written as DNA, the CDR3 is TGTGCCAGCTCAGGTTTCTCTGGAAACACCATATATTTT.

The rearrangement links TRBV27 to TRBJ2-5; TRBD1 aligns across 9 bases. Trimming at V came to 6 bases and at J to 2 bases, leaving 7 bases not matched to a gene. The CDR3 length is 15 residues. Per germline, CDR1 MNHEY and CDR2 SMNVEV (reference sequence). CDR3 protein: CASRVGTGLQETQYF. The CDR3 DNA follows: TGTGCCAGCAGAGTAGGGACAGGGCTTCAAGAGACCCAGTACTTC.

The chain combines TRBV7-3 with TRBJ2-1, with D hard to call. CDR3 length: 13 residues. Trimming removed 3 bases at V and 7 bases at J, with 10 bases between. The germline V gene has CDR1 SGHTA and CDR2 FQGTGA. The CDR3 is CASSFVYSNEQFF. CDR3 coding DNA: TGTGCCAGCAGCTTCGTCTACTCAAATGAGCAGTTCTTC.

This clone was picked up a small number of times. The genes are TRBV7-2 and TRBJ2-1; a possible D gene is TRBD1 (5 bases). Germline V gene lookup returns CDR1 SGHTA and CDR2 FQGNSA. CDR3 length: 12 amino acids. The V gene lost 1 base and the J gene lost 11 bases, with 9 bases spanning the gap. This chain's CDR3 is CASSLDRIKQFF. The CDR3 region has the DNA TGTGCCAGCAGCTTAGACAGGATAAAGCAGTTCTTC.

The chain recombines TRBV5-4 with TRBJ1-1; D is perhaps TRBD1 (6 bases). V lost 0 bases to trimming and J lost 1 base, with 7 bases between them. Germline V CDR1 and CDR2: SGHNT, YYREEE (reference sequence). This CDR3 has 14 residues. The CDR3 DNA follows: TGTGCCAGCAGCTTGGTAGGGGGGAACACTGAAGCTTTCTTT. Amino acid sequence: CASSLVGGNTEAFF.

This chain connects TRBV6-1 to TRBJ2-5; 7 positions agree with TRBD1. The V gene's germline CDR1 is MNHNS and CDR2 SASEGT. V dropped 7 bases and J dropped 0; count of bases not matched to a gene: 2. The CDR3 extends over 13 amino acids. CDR3: CASIRGNQETQYF. DNA for the CDR3: TGTGCCAGCATCAGGGGGAACCAAGAGACCCAGTACTTC.

The gene calls are TRBV9 and TRBJ1-5; 7 nucleotides match TRBD1. V gave up 0 bases and J gave up 3 bases; unmatched junction bases: 3. This CDR3 comprises 15 residues. Germline CDR1 reads SGDLS; CDR2 reads YYNGEE. In nucleotides, the CDR3 is TGTGCCAGCAGCGTAGACGGGACAGCCAATCAGCCCCAGCATTTT. Amino acids: CASSVDGTANQPQHF. The whole variable domain, remainder taken from reference TRBV9 and TRBJ1-5, is DSGVTQTPKHLITATGQRVTLRCSPRSGDLSVYWYQQSLDQGLQFLIQYYNGEERAKGNILERFSAQQFPDLHSELNLSSLELGDSALYFCASSVDGTANQPQHFGDGTRLSIL.

The count of this clone is one. This chain connects TRBV5-1 to TRBJ1-3, with D perhaps matching TRBD1 (6 bases). V lost 4 bases to trimming and J lost 0 bases, with 14 bases between them. Per germline, CDR1 SGHRS and CDR2 YFSETQ. CDR3 length: 16 amino acids. The CDR3 loop is CASSPRDTHSGNTIYF. In DNA form, the CDR3 reads TGCGCCAGCAGCCCCCGGGACACACACTCTGGAAACACCATATATTTT.

The chain uses TRBV7-9 and TRBJ1-4; TRBD1 matches at 7 bases. This CDR3 region has 14 residues. V lost 5 bases, J lost 4 bases, and 4 bases stayed unmatched. Germline CDR1 reads SEHNR; CDR2 reads FQNEAQ (reference sequence). The CDR3 spells CASSRDSFNEKLFF. CDR3 bases: TGTGCCAGCAGCCGGGACAGCTTTAATGAAAAACTGTTTTTT.

This clone has only a few counts. The chain joins TRBV19 to TRBJ2-3, with a tentative D call TRBD2 (5 bases). Germline V lookup: CDR1 LNHDA, CDR2 SQIVND (reference sequence). The CDR3 loop spans 13 amino acids. Trimming removed 8 bases at V and 3 bases at J, with 12 bases between. In nucleotides, the CDR3 is TGTGCCAGTCTCCCTGAGGGTACAGATACGCAGTATTTT. This codes for CASLPEGTDTQYF.

This clone was recorded a few times. This CDR3 reads CASSSRGYEQYF. CDR3 nucleotide sequence: TGCGCCAGCAGCTCCCGGGGCTACGAGCAGTACTTC. The V gene is TRBV5-1, the J gene TRBJ2-7; maybe TRBD2 (5 bases). V was pared by 3 bases and J by 3 bases, with 7 bases between. CDR3 size: 12 residues. Germline V gene data show CDR1 as SGHRS and CDR2 as YFSETQ.

This clone was seen once. The V gene is TRBV15, the J gene TRBJ2-3, with D possibly TRBD2 on 5 matching bases. The ends were cut back, 5 bases at V and 1 base at J, with 13 bases in the middle. The CDR3 extends over 15 amino acids. Germline values: CDR1 LNHNV, CDR2 YYDKDF (reference sequence). This CDR3 reads CATSPQAGGTDTQYF. The CDR3 bases are TGTGCCACCAGCCCCCAAGCCGGGGGCACAGATACGCAGTATTTT.

This chain links TRBV9 with TRBJ1-1, with TRBD1 matching 9 bases. V lost 3 bases and J lost 1; bases outside the gene matches: 7. Germline V gene data show CDR1 as SGDLS and CDR2 as YYNGEE. CDR3 length: 16 amino acids. The CDR3 DNA reads as TGTGCCAGCAGCGCCGTAACAGGGGGCTCGAACACTGAAGCTTTCTTT. It specifies CASSAVTGGSNTEAFF. Full variable domain (remainder filled in from reference TRBV9 and TRBJ1-1): DSGVTQTPKHLITATGQRVTLRCSPRSGDLSVYWYQQSLDQGLQFLIQYYNGEERAKGNILERFSAQQFPDLHSELNLSSLELGDSALYFCASSAVTGGSNTEAFFGQGTRLTVV.

This clone has a handful of counts. The same CDR3 arises from other DNA sequences in this sample as well. The chain has TRBV6-6 and TRBJ1-5; possibly TRBD1 for D (6 bases). This CDR3 region has 14 residues. V lost 5 bases and J 3 bases, leaving 11 bases between the germline ends. Germline V gene lookup returns CDR1 MNHNY and CDR2 SVGAGI (reference sequence). CDR3 amino acids: CASSPGQFNQPQHF. The CDR3 region has the DNA TGTGCCAGCAGTCCCGGACAGTTCAATCAGCCCCAGCATTTT.

V usage is TRBV5-6 and J usage is TRBJ2-1; 8 nucleotides align to TRBD2. The V and J ends lost 1 base and 2 bases, in that order; junction bases with no gene match: 2. The CDR3 extends over 15 amino acids. From germline, CDR1 is SGHDT and CDR2 YYEEEE. CDR3 in DNA: TGTGCCAGCAGCTTGCGGGGGGGGACCTACAATGAGCAGTTCTTC. Translating gives CASSLRGGTYNEQFF.

V gene TRBV5-4 combines with J gene TRBJ2-7; D perhaps matches TRBD2 (6 bases). Trimming pared 4 bases from V and 0 bases from J, leaving 11 bases between. The CDR3 is made up of 14 amino acids. Germline V gene data show CDR1 as SGHNT and CDR2 as YYREEE (reference sequence). This CDR3 reads CASSPTTSSYEQYF. The DNA for the CDR3 is TGTGCCAGCAGCCCTACGACTAGCTCCTACGAGCAGTACTTC.